This T cell receptor (beta chain) derives from a study of beta chain features in type 1 diabetes. Across the study: Examination spanned 100 million to 130 million sorted cells from all samples. Study-level findings and limits: Significant though moderate, a shortening of TCRB CDR3s appeared in all four CD4+ subsets of Type 1 diabetes patients. Comparison showed that naive, central memory and Treg TCRB repertoires appeared more similar among patients than among healthy donors. A pattern of fewer insertions and more deletions at VDJ junctions was seen in type 1 diabetes patients.

The sequenced template was cDNA made from the entire isolated RNA. It was found that naive, central memory and regulatory T cell samples averaged around 3.7 million reads. TCRdb keeps only in-frame clones here, not all; method: immunoSEQ multiplex PCR. The sample lists 52,000 or so clones; approximately 52% were seen once. A few counts support this clone. Its antigen is undetermined. The sequencing input was Tregs from blood. This TCR was sampled from a woman aged 35 to 49 with type 1 diabetes.

The CDR3 DNA is TGTGCCAGCATCTGGGGGGGAAAGGGCCAAGAGACCCAGTACTTC. It encodes CASIWGGKGQETQYF. V gene TRBV28 combines with J gene TRBJ2-5, with TRBD2 identical over 7 bases. V dropped 7 bases and J dropped 1; count of bases not matched to a gene: 9. The CDR3 extends over 15 amino acids. CDR1 is MDHEN, CDR2 SYDVKM, per germline.